The clone carrying this TCR beta chain appeared a single time. At one of its ends the junction is not consistent with the germline gene, which may arise from a read error. This specimen belongs to a study of blood T cell repertoires in COVID-19. The overall study: Samples of COVID-19 (acute and convalescent) were obtained from the United States, Italy and Spain. T cells, B-cell-depleted T cells, or PBMCs provided the cDNA or gDNA that served as material.

The authors' processing: Amplification of reference gene primers provided the estimated nucleated cell counts. The method was immunoSEQ multiplex PCR; TCRdb's version includes in-frame clones alone and lacks a portion of them. Clone size and the V and J calls come from that table; the DNA yielded D and trimming. The sample lists around 260,000 clones; under 90% were seen once. This CDR3 spans 13 amino acids. CDR1 is SGHNT and CDR2 is YYREEE in the germline V gene (reference sequence). This receptor was taken from a woman aged 50 to 65 who had recovered from COVID-19. The sequenced sample consisted of peripheral blood. The chain is built from TRBV5-4 and TRBJ1-2; D is undetermined. This chain's CDR3 is CASSLGRNYRYTF. Written as DNA, the CDR3 is TGTGCCAGCAGCTTGGGACGGAACTATCGCTACACCTTC.